The clone carrying this T cell receptor (beta chain) was seen only a few times. Trimming at V came to 4 bases and at J to 15 bases, leaving 12 bases not matched to a gene. CDR3 length equals 14 residues. In germline, CDR1 is LGHNA, CDR2 YSLEER. Libraries were prepared by immunoSEQ multiplex PCR; TCRdb keeps only in-frame clonotypes and omits some of them. Among fewer than 55,000 clones listed, roughly four fifths were seen once. This specimen belongs to a study of PD-L1 blockade in urothelial cancer. Study in general: Bladder-origin urothelial cancer in males covered about 90% of the roughly 30 patients. Peripheral blood specimens exhibited a median yield of 141,255 T cells.

This specimen was PBMCs, taken around atezolizumab (anti-PD-L1) treatment. This clonotype originated in a man between 65 and 79 years old with urothelial cancer. The rearrangement joins TRBV4-3 to TRBJ2-1; 10 bases map to TRBD2. CDR3 sequence reads: CASSPSSGRGVRFF. The CDR3 nucleotides are TGCGCCAGCAGCCCCTCCAGCGGGAGGGGAGTAAGGTTCTTC.